This T cell receptor beta chain was profiled in a study of cytomegalovirus exposure and HLA in healthy donors (dated by TCRdb to about 2017). Background on the whole study: An earlier analysis of roughly 570 of the donors reported over 250 Gb of sequence data and approximately 120 million unique TCR beta sequences obtained from 150 million to 200 million T cells. An early release covering around 630 HLA-typed donors comprised approximately 300 gigabases of sequencing data and approximately 85 million unique TCR sequences. Of the 300 to 450 genotyped donors, approximately 81% were placed in the genetic ancestry cluster associated with self-reported Caucasian donors. The study was designed to test whether signatures of past pathogen exposure could be identified by cataloging public T cell receptors. The study used immunosequencing to profile the T cell repertoires of more than 650 subjects and linked those repertoires to cytomegalovirus serostatus. In addition to the first cohort of approximately 670 subjects, a separate validation cohort of 130 or so different subjects was used. High-throughput TCR immunosequencing, statistical association of individual TCRs with disease status, and machine learning were combined to predict cytomegalovirus infection status. A later analysis re-examined previously published TCR beta repertoires from just over 650 donors and added high-resolution HLA genotyping to investigate patterns of TCR occurrence. Rather than drawing on any new phenotypic data, the later analysis identified candidate immune exposures from TCR beta sequences and the way those sequences occurred across donors. To decide whether each TCR beta V gene segment behaved as functional or pseudogenic, an earlier analysis of approximately 620 of the donors relied on high-throughput TCR beta sequencing. Donor age, sex, ethnicity and CMV serostatus were compiled alongside the repertoire data. Genome-wide SNP genotypes for about three fifths of the roughly 700 donors were used in a later genetic analysis, which treated that subset as a discovery cohort. All discovery cohort repertoires had been generated using a single sequencing platform. HLA typing included class I and class II loci at four-digit resolution. The number of donors typed differed by locus, with 629-630 for A, B, C, DRB1 and DQB1, more than 500 for DQA1, 600 to 610 for DPA1, and over 400 for DPB1. A handful of DR-DQ haplotypes were handled as single units for association and clustering because linkage in the cohort was strong. Among 300 to 450 genotyped donors of the cohort, an average of 235,054 unique TCR beta nucleotide sequences were sequenced per donor, roughly 20% of them non-productive. Overall study outcomes, separate from this receptor: Some IMGT-functional V segments, including TRBV6-2 and TRBV6-3, could not be told apart with the 87-base-pair reads, so those segments were excluded. For the cohort, immune exposure information was limited to CMV serostatus. A further reported finding was that TCR beta sequences accurately predicted the HLA-A and HLA-B alleles for most subjects in the first cohort. The classifier was reported to diagnose cytomegalovirus status with high specificity and sensitivity in both the original cohort and the validation cohort. According to a later analysis, TCR association rates differed among HLA loci, with DRB1 alleles showing the most associated TCRs and HLA-C alleles showing the fewest. According to the authors, the approach could potentially be generalized to other disease states and immunological phenotypes. HLA typing was unavailable for some donors at each locus, so association tests used only the typed subset. In a later analysis, HLA-associated TCR beta chains were found to be more clonally expanded and to have lower generation probabilities than equally common non-associated chains. Most TCR sequences were seen in very few donors, while some public TCRs were found in many individuals. A later genetic analysis associated a missense DCLRE1C variant with V-gene and J-gene trimming of TCR beta chains, and an independent cohort replicated the association. Most CMV-associated TCR beta chains appeared to be HLA-restricted in a later analysis, and the HLA associations seemed to be driven largely by CMV exposure. In a later analysis, some 18,000 TCR beta sequences were associated with specific HLA alleles at a false discovery rate of 0.05. An earlier analysis of approximately 530 of the donors showed that most TCR beta V segments appeared in productive rearrangements either about 87% or about 30% of the time, which broadly matched IMGT annotations. In a later analysis, several top co-occurrence clusters were reported to appear linked to parvovirus B19, influenza, CMV and Epstein-Barr virus. Sequencing depth was assumed to be roughly uniform across donors in the presence/absence analyses, though that assumption may not hold. The sequencing pipeline was judged likely to have produced a cluster of highly shared sequence variants as a technical artifact. Only TCR beta chains were sequenced in this cohort, and the absence of alpha or paired-chain data limited detectable features. In the study, 150 to 200 TCR beta chains were listed as associated with cytomegalovirus. Assigning TCR associations to individual alleles was difficult when HLA alleles, especially DR and DQ, strongly co-occurred. Linkage disequilibrium might explain the correlated functional status among segregating V segments, but an unknown experimental factor could not be ruled out. In a later genetic analysis, fewer N-insertions in productive TCRs were reported among donors in an Asian-associated ancestry cluster than the 666-donor mean. Three of the identified cytomegalovirus-associated TCR beta chains were confirmed in vitro to be specific for cytomegalovirus antigens. Some 16 rarely observed V segments, including chromosome 9 orphons, were excluded from the earlier analysis of approximately 500 of the donors because counts were too low.

Relative to germline, V is missing 0 bases and J is missing 2 bases, with 3 bases of the junction outside any gene match. The CDR3, cysteine through phenylalanine, is 16 amino acids long. Only the CDR3 portion is preserved as DNA: 48 bases, with reading frame beginning at the first base. The germline V gene gives CDR1 as SGDLS and CDR2 as YYNGEE. Receptor libraries were prepared by the immunoSEQ multiplex PCR assay. For the multiplex PCR, a mixture combining 60 forward primers for TCR Vbeta segments and 13 reverse primers for TCR Jbeta segments was used. The CDR3 region of rearranged TCR beta genes was amplified from genomic DNA with a multiplex PCR assay. The Illumina HiSeq System was used to sequence the amplified TCR beta libraries as 87-base-pair reads. The study's processing was this. A later analysis counted about 80 million unique TCR beta chains across the 640 or so repertoires, and roughly 9.9 million of these chains were shared by at least two donors. Raw reads were error-corrected and collapsed into unique sequences with a nearest-neighbor algorithm that merged closely related sequences to remove PCR and sequencing errors. To assign V, D and J gene segments, CDR3 sequences were aligned to IMGT reference sequences. For a sequence to be retained, a match of at least six nucleotides to both a V gene segment and a J gene segment was required. Rearrangements were classified as productive when the CDR3 lacked stop codons and remained in frame with V and J, and all other rearrangements were classified as non-productive. CDR3 was defined by IMGT convention, running from the second conserved V-encoded cysteine to the conserved J-encoded phenylalanine. The earlier analysis of roughly 590 of the donors excluded sequences that lacked an unambiguous match to a single V gene segment. In an earlier analysis of approximately 500 of the donors, a V segment was called functional when productive rearrangements were above 56.7%, and segregating when the standard deviation between donors exceeded 5%. A statistical classification framework was developed to diagnose cytomegalovirus status using the catalog of TCR beta chain sequences. A later analysis assigned V and J genes by comparing TCR nucleotide sequences with IMGT/GENE-DB human TR gene sequences. A later analysis assigned CDR3 sequences and most-parsimonious VDJ recombination scenarios with the TCRdist pipeline. In a later analysis, every TCR beta chain was defined by the combination of its CDR3 amino acid sequence and its V-gene family, and reads without a unique V-gene family were dropped. To address suspected cross-contamination and a sequencing artifact, a later analysis removed around 600 highly shared, low-generation-probability nucleotide sequences. In a later analysis, a clonal expansion index for each public chain was calculated from normalized within-repertoire ranks of inferred template counts. A later analysis computed generation probabilities with a VDJ recombination model fitted to out-of-frame rearrangements, and checked the results against IGoR. Hypergeometric tests were used in a later analysis to score TCR-TCR, TCR-HLA and TCR-CMV co-occurrence, with a repertoire-size bias correction applied to the TCR pairs. A later analysis estimated false discovery rates by permuting HLA or CMV assignments 20 times. In a later analysis, co-occurring TCRs were grouped with DBSCAN, and TCRdist sequence similarity was added when clustering was performed within HLA-allele-positive subsets. For co-occurrence clustering, repertoires with fewer than 30,000 or more than 120,000 public chains were excluded, along with five repertoires with anomalous nucleotide sharing. TCRdb stores this immuneACCESS table with in-frame sequences only. Part of the clones is absent; in the studies checked, under half of the shortfall reflects unresolved V genes, and no reason is known for the rest. The D gene and trimming were derived from the DNA, and the V and J assignments and clone size from that table. Recorded for this sample are approximately 190,000 clones; roughly 13% of them occurred a single time. The ten largest clones capture 7.5% to 10% of the sample.

The cohort consisted of 600 to 750 healthy bone marrow donors. At the time of sampling, every cohort member was nominally healthy, though immune exposures that went unrecorded were likely present. The donor was CMV seropositive and belonged to the group of 250 to 300 seropositive cohort members. A peripheral blood sample was provided by each donor, and peripheral blood mononuclear cells were used for TCR beta sequencing. Genomic DNA was extracted from the blood cell samples with the Qiagen DNeasy Blood Extraction Kit. This clone has a handful of counts. Its antigen remains unidentified. The input lacks base qualities; no much larger clone sits a single base away.

This TCR came from a man in his fifties or sixties in good health and CMV-seropositive. Sequencing was performed on PBMCs. Recombination joined TRBV9 with TRBJ2-2; 8 central nucleotides agree with TRBD1. CDR3 loop: CASSVAGGVNTGELFF. The bases read TGTGCCAGCAGCGTAGCAGGGGGCGTTAACACCGGGGAGCTGTTTTTT.